This T cell receptor (beta chain) was profiled in a study of human T cells and chemical hapten exposure. Study background: Patients were mainly female, each with alopecia areata, totalis or universalis. Across samples, TCR yields varied, mostly owing to small differences in pooled library volumes.

One entry per CDR3 protein results from TCRdb running MiXCR on the RACE reads. The sample carries approximately 75,000 distinct CDR3 sequences, 6.5% to 10% recorded once. This clonotype was found a few times. Its antigen is unknown. The CDR3 has 11 amino acids. The V end lost 6 bases, the J end lost 7 bases, and 9 bases lay between the germline ends. Germline loops: CDR1 ENHRY, CDR2 SYGVKD. Sample time point: patch test 2, 6 weeks after DPC sensitization. Noted treatment: therapeutic diphenylcyclopropenone sensitization with weekly scalp DPC. Study outcomes and limitations: Versus controls, expanded TCRs had significantly more large CDR3 similarity clusters. PT1 expanded TCR numbers rose with patch test score.

The source was whole blood, collected in connection with sensitization to the hapten diphenylcyclopropenone (DPC). This chain uses TRBV10-3 with TRBJ2-5, with D possibly called TRBD1 or TRBD2 (5 bases each). The clonotype comes from a woman in her 50s with alopecia areata. Some clones in this sample may be carry-over from other donors' samples. The CDR3 protein is CAISNGGTQYF. CDR3 coding DNA: TGTGCCATCAGCAATGGGGGGACCCAGTACTTC.